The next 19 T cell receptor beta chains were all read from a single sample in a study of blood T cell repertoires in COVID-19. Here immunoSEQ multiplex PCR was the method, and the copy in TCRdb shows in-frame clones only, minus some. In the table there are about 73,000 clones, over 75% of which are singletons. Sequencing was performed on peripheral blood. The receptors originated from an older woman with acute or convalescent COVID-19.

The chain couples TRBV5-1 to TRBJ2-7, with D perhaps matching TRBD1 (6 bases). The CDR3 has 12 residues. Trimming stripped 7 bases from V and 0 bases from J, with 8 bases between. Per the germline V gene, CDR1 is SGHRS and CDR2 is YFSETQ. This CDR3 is CASSDSSYEQYF. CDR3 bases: TGCGCCAGCTCGGACAGCTCCTACGAGCAGTACTTC.

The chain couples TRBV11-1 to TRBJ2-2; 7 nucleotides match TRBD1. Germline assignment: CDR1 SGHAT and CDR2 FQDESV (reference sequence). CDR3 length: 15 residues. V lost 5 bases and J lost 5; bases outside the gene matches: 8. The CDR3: CASSPQGVLTGELFF. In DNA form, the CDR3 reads TGTGCCAGCAGCCCCCAGGGGGTCCTAACCGGGGAGCTGTTTTTT.

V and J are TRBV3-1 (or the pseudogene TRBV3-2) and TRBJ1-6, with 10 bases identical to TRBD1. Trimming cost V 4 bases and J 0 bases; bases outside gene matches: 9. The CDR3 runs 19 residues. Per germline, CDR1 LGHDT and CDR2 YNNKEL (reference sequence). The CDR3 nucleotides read TGTGCCAGCAGCCCGCGGGACAGGGGATCCGGCTCCTATAATTCACCCCTCCACTTT. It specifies CASSPRDRGSGSYNSPLHF.

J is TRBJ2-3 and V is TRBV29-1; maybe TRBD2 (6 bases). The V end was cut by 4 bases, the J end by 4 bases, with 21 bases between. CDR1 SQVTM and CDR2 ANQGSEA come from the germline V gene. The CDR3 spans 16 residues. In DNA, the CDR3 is TGCAGCGTTGCAACAAACCCGACTAGTTTCGCAGATACGCAGTATTTT. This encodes CSVATNPTSFADTQYF.

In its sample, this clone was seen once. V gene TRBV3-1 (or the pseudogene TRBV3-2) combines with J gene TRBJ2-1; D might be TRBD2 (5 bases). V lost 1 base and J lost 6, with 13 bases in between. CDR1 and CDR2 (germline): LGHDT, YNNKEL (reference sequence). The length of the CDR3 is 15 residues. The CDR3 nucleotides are TGTGCCAGCAGCCAAGCAGCCGGGGTGACCAATGAGCAGTTCTTC. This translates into CASSQAAGVTNEQFF.

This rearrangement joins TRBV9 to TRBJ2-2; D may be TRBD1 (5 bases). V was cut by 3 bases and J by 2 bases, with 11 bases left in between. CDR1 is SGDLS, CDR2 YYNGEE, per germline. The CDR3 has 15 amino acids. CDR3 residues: CASSARDSNTGELFF. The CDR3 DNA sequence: TGTGCCAGCAGCGCCAGGGATTCCAACACCGGGGAGCTGTTTTTT.

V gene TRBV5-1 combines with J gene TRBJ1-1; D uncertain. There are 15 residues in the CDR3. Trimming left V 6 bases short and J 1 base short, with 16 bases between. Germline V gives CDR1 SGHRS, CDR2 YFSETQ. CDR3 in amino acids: CASKAYTGRNTEAFF. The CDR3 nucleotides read TGCGCCAGCAAGGCCTATACCGGGAGGAACACTGAAGCTTTCTTT.

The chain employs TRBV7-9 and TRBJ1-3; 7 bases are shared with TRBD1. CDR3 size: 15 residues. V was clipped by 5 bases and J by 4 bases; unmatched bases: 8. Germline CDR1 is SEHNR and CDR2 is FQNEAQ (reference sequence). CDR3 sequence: CASSPPGQRGNTIYF. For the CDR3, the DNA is TGTGCCAGCAGCCCACCGGGACAGAGAGGAAACACCATATATTTT.

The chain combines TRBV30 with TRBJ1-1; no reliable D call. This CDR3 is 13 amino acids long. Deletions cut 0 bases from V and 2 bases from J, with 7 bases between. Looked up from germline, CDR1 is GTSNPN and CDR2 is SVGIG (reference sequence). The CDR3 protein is CAWSVLTNTEAFF. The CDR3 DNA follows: TGTGCCTGGAGTGTACTCACCAACACTGAAGCTTTCTTT.

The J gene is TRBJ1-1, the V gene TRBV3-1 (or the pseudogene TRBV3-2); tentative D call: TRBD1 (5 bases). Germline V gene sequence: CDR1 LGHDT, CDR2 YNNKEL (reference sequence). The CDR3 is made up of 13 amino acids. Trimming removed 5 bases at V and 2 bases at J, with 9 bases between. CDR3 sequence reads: CASSKTVNTEAFF. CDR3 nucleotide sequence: TGTGCCAGCAGCAAGACAGTTAACACTGAAGCTTTCTTT.

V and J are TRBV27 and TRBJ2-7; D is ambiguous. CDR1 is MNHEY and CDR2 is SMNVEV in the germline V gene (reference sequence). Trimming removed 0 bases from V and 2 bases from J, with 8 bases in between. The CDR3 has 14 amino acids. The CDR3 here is CASSLSSRPYEQYF. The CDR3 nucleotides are TGTGCCAGCAGTTTATCTTCGAGGCCCTACGAGCAGTACTTC.

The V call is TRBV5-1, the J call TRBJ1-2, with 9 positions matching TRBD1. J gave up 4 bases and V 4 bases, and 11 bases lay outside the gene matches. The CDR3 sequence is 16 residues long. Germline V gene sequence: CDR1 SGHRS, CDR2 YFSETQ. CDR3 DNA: TGCGCCAGCAGCACTACAACAGGGGGCAGTAGCTATGGCTACACCTTC. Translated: CASSTTTGGSSYGYTF.

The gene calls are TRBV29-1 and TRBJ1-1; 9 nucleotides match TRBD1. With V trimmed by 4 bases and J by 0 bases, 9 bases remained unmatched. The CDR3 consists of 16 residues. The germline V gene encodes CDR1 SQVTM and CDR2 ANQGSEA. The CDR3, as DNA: TGCAGCGTTGCGGACAGGGGCATAGTCATGAACACTGAAGCTTTCTTT. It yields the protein CSVADRGIVMNTEAFF.

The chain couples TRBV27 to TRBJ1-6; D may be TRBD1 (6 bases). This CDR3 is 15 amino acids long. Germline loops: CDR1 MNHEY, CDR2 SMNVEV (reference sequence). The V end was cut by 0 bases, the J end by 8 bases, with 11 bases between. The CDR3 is CASSLSWGPYSPLHF. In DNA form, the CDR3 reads TGTGCCAGCAGTTTATCGTGGGGGCCGTATTCACCCCTCCACTTT.

In DNA form, the CDR3 reads TGTGCCAGTAGGGACACCACAGATACGCAGTATTTT. Its translation: CASRDTTDTQYF. This chain joins TRBV28 and TRBJ2-3, with D possibly TRBD1 on 6 matching bases. The germline gives CDR1 MDHEN, CDR2 SYDVKM. This CDR3 comprises 12 residues. Trimming removed 9 bases from V and 2 bases from J, with 9 bases in between.

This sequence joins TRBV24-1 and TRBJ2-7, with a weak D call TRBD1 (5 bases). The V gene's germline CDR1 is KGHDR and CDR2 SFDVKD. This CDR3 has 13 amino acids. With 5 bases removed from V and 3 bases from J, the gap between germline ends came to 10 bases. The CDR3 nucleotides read TGTGCCACCAGTGCAACAGGCCTCTACGAGCAGTACTTC. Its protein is CATSATGLYEQYF.

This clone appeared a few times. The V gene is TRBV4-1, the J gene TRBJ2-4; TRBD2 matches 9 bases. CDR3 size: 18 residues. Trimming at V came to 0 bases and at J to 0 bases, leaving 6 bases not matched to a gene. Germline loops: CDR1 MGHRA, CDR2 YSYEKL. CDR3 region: CASSQDQMTSGAKNIQYF. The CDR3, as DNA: TGCGCCAGCAGCCAAGACCAAATGACTAGCGGAGCCAAAAACATTCAGTACTTC.

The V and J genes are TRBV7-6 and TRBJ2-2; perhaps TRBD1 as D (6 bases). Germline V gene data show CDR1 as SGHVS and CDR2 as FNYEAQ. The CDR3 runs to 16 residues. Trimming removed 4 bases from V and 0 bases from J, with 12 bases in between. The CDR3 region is CASSSTGEANTGELFF. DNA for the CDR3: TGTGCCAGCAGCTCGACAGGAGAAGCGAACACCGGGGAGCTGTTTTTT.

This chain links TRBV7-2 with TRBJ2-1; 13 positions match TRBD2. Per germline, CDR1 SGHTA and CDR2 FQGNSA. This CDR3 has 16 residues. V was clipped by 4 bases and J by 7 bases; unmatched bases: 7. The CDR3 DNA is TGTGCCAGCAGCTCCCGACTAGCGGGAGGTCGGAATGAGCAGTTCTTC. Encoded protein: CASSSRLAGGRNEQFF.